This T cell receptor (beta chain) was captured in a study of blood T cell repertoires in COVID-19. Study-wide context: Specimens from acute and convalescent COVID-19 originated in the United States, Italy and Spain. Sample material is recorded as cDNA or gDNA derived from T cells, B-cell-depleted T cells, or PBMCs.

The V end lost 2 bases, the J end lost 1 base, and 16 bases lay between the germline ends. CDR3 size: 18 residues. Germline V gene lookup returns CDR1 SGHKS and CDR2 YYEKEE (reference sequence). Under the authors' procedure: Reference gene primer amplification in the assay estimated nucleated cell counts. Some clones are missing from TCRdb's copy, which holds only in-frame ones; the method was immunoSEQ multiplex PCR. V, J and clone size were drawn from that table, and D and trimming were deduced from the DNA. The table includes about 140,000 clones, 75% to 90% detected once. This clone was seen repeatedly, ten times or more.

The clonotype originates from a man in his forties or fifties who had recovered from COVID-19. V gene TRBV5-5 combines with J gene TRBJ1-6; no firm D call. Material for sequencing was peripheral blood. CDR3 sequence reads: CASSFFLSEDSYNSPLHF. CDR3 nucleotides: TGTGCCAGCAGCTTCTTTTTGTCAGAAGATTCCTATAATTCACCCCTCCACTTT.